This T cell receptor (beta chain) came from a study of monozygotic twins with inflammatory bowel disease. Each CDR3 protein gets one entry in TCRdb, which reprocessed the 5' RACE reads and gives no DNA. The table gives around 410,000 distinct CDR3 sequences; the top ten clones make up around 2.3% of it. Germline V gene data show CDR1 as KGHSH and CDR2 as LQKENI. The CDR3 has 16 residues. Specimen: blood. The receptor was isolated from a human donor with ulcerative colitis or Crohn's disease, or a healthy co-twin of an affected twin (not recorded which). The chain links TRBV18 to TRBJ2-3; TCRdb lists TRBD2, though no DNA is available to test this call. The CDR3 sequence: CASSLLSGSQTDTQYF.